This TCR beta chain was found in a study of blood T cell repertoires in COVID-19. Background on the study: From the United States, Italy and Spain came samples of acute and convalescent COVID-19.

The age range of participants was about 18 to 100 years, with residence in approximately 25 US areas. Donors of Cohort 3 who recovered were those that had two negative PCRs, clearance, or symptom resolution. In the original analysis: Cell counts per sample came from amplifying reference gene primers. TCRdb keeps only in-frame clones here, not all; method: immunoSEQ multiplex PCR. That table furnishes V, J and clone size, whereas the DNA furnished D and trimming. The sample contains 95,000 to 150,000 clones, 65% to 85% of which appear only once. The sequence was collected from a woman in her 30s who had recovered from COVID-19. Specimen: PBMCs or T cells enriched from blood (not recorded which).

Here the CDR3 reads CASSFPGLQETQYF. The CDR3 DNA is TGTGCCAGCAGTTTCCCAGGGCTCCAAGAGACCCAGTACTTC. The rearrangement joins TRBV6-5 to TRBJ2-5, with D perhaps matching TRBD1 (5 bases). In germline, CDR1 is MNHEY, CDR2 SVGAGI. V lost 4 bases and J lost 1, with 10 bases in between. There are 14 residues in the CDR3.